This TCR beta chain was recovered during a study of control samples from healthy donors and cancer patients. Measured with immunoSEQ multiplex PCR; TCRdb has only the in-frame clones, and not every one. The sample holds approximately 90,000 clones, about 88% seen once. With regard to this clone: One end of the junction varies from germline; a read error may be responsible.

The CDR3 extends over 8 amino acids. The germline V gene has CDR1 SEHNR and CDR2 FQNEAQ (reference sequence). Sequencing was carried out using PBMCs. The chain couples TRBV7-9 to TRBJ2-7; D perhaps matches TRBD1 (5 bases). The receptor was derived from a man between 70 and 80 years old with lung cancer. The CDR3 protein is CASSSDSF. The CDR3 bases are TGTGCCAGCAGCTCAGACAGCTTC.